These 13 T cell receptor beta chains came from one sample sequenced in a study of coeliac disease. Data came from immunoSEQ multiplex PCR; TCRdb stores just in-frame clones and leaves some out. The sample comprises about 6,500 clones, around two thirds of which are singletons, and approximately 20% rests with the top ten. The sequencing sample was made of lymphocytes from the gut lamina propria. These receptors came from a man aged 60 to 69 with celiac disease on a gluten-free diet.

This rearrangement joins TRBV7-9 to TRBJ2-3, with a weak D call TRBD2 (5 bases). The V and J ends lost 2 bases and 5 bases respectively, with 23 bases between them. The germline V gene encodes CDR1 SEHNR and CDR2 FQNEAQ (reference sequence). The CDR3 is 18 residues long. DNA of the CDR3: TGTGCCAGCAGCTTATCAGGCCTAGCCTGGGAAGGAGGAGATACGCAGTATTTT. Its translation: CASSLSGLAWEGGDTQYF.

The chain carries TRBV2 and TRBJ1-1, with D uncertain. Germline assignment: CDR1 SNHLY and CDR2 FYNNEI. Deletions cut 7 bases from V and 4 bases from J, with 16 bases between. The CDR3 runs to 14 residues. This CDR3 is CASTRERGGTEAFF. CDR3 sequence (DNA): TGTGCCAGCACCCGAGAGCGCGGAGGCACTGAAGCTTTCTTT.

The V and J genes are TRBV29-1 and TRBJ1-1; maybe TRBD1 (6 bases). Trimming took off 5 bases at V and 0 bases at J, with 10 bases between the two ends. The CDR3 extends over 13 amino acids. Germline lookup yields CDR1 SQVTM and CDR2 ANQGSEA. The DNA for the CDR3 is TGCAGCGTTACCGGACAGTTGAACACTGAAGCTTTCTTT. Residues: CSVTGQLNTEAFF.

This chain joins TRBV29-1 and TRBJ1-2; unclear D gene. CDR3 length: 13 amino acids. The V and J ends lost 5 bases and 5 bases respectively, with 15 bases between them. Germline V gene lookup returns CDR1 SQVTM and CDR2 ANQGSEA. This chain's CDR3 is CSVQVQAAYGYTF. The CDR3 DNA follows: TGCAGCGTTCAGGTCCAGGCAGCTTATGGCTACACCTTC.

The J gene is TRBJ1-4, the V gene TRBV5-6; 9 bases line up with TRBD1. Trimming removed 0 bases from V and 1 base from J; junction bases left unmatched: 7. Per germline, CDR1 SGHDT and CDR2 YYEEEE. The CDR3 extends over 18 amino acids. CDR3 region: CASSLAEDRGLTNEKLFF. The CDR3 region has the DNA TGTGCCAGCAGCTTGGCGGAGGACAGGGGTTTAACTAATGAAAAACTGTTTTTT. The variable domain in full, with the rest retrieved from reference TRBV5-6 and TRBJ1-4, is DAGVTQSPTHLIKTRGQQVTLRCSPKSGHDTVSWYQQALGQGPQFIFQYYEEEERQRGNFPDRFSGHQFPNYSSELNVNALLLGDSALYLCASSLAEDRGLTNEKLFFGSGTQLSVL.

The CDR3 coding sequence is TGTGCCATCAGTGAGGGGGCAGGACCTCAAGAGACCCAGTACTTC. Its translation is CAISEGAGPQETQYF. V is TRBV10-3 and J is TRBJ2-5, with D perhaps matching TRBD1 (5 bases). Trimming stripped 2 bases from V and 2 bases from J, with 12 bases between. CDR1 ENHRY and CDR2 SYGVKD come from the germline V gene. The CDR3 runs 15 residues.

The V gene is TRBV18, the J gene TRBJ1-4, with TRBD1 identical over 7 bases. With V trimmed by 6 bases and J by 8 bases, 15 bases remained unmatched. This CDR3 comprises 16 residues. CDR1 and CDR2 (germline): KGHSH, LQKENI. In nucleotides, the CDR3 is TGTGCCAGCTCCCCGGGCGGTACAGGGGTGAGCGAAAAACTGTTTTTT. It yields the protein CASSPGGTGVSEKLFF.

V gene TRBV7-6 combines with J gene TRBJ2-5, with 8 bases that match TRBD1. The germline gives CDR1 SGHVS, CDR2 FNYEAQ. V lost 2 bases and J lost 2; bases outside the gene matches: 7. The CDR3 has 16 amino acids. CDR3 nucleotide sequence: TGTGCCAGCAGCTTAACCGGGACAGGTCCGCAAGAGACCCAGTACTTC. This codes for CASSLTGTGPQETQYF.

This clone occurred a few times. The rearrangement links TRBV6-6 to TRBJ1-5, with TRBD1 matching 9 bases. There are 13 residues in the CDR3. Germline V CDR1 and CDR2: MNHNY, SVGAGI (reference sequence). Losses at the gene ends were 6 bases for V and 4 bases for J; bases not matched to a gene: 1. CDR3 residues: CASRGQGNQPQHF. CDR3 DNA sequence: TGTGCCAGCAGGGGACAGGGTAATCAGCCCCAGCATTTT.

This chain links TRBV25-1 with TRBJ2-7, with D perhaps TRBD2 (6 bases). With 6 bases removed from V and 2 bases from J, the gap between germline ends came to 11 bases. The CDR3 consists of 13 residues. CDR1 MGHDK and CDR2 SYGVNS come from the germline V gene. The CDR3 spells CASSRGWPYEQYF. CDR3 bases: TGTGCCAGCAGCCGGGGGTGGCCCTACGAGCAGTACTTC.

The chain uses TRBV7-8 and TRBJ1-5; D is unclear. V was cut by 5 bases and J by 5 bases, with 16 bases left in between. Germline assignment: CDR1 SGHVS and CDR2 FQNEAQ. This CDR3 has 15 amino acids. The CDR3 sequence is CASSGSRVLDQPQHF. The CDR3 nucleotides are TGTGCCAGCAGCGGATCCCGGGTCCTAGATCAGCCCCAGCATTTT.

The sample holds a few counts of this clone. The chain employs TRBV18 and TRBJ2-4, with D possibly matching TRBD1 (6 bases). The CDR3 consists of 15 residues. CDR1 is KGHSH, CDR2 LQKENI, per germline. Trimming took 4 bases from V and 2 from J, leaving 12 bases between them. The CDR3 loop is CASSLNTGPKNIQYF. The CDR3 region has the DNA TGTGCCAGCTCACTTAACACAGGGCCCAAAAACATTCAGTACTTC.

This clone was seen a single time. The chain employs TRBV7-2 and TRBJ2-1, with 8 bases aligning to TRBD1. V dropped 1 base and J dropped 3; count of bases not matched to a gene: 11. The CDR3 is made up of 18 amino acids. Germline CDR1 SGHTA, CDR2 FQGNSA. CDR3 DNA: TGTGCCAGCAGCTTAGTAGCCGCCGGGACAGGTAACTACAATGAGCAGTTCTTC. Residues: CASSLVAAGTGNYNEQFF.